A single sample gave rise to the 11 T cell receptor beta chains below, sequenced in a study of blood T cell repertoires in COVID-19. This table comes from immunoSEQ multiplex PCR, and its TCRdb copy is limited to in-frame clones, with some not included. The table lists under 200,000 clones, 80% to 95% of them singletons, with 0.53% in the top ten. Specimen: peripheral blood. The receptors stem from a man aged 50-60 years with acute or convalescent COVID-19.

CDR3 in DNA: TGTGCCAGCAGCCGGCGTTTGCGGGATTCACCCCTCCACTTT. Its translation: CASSRRLRDSPLHF. The J gene is TRBJ1-6, the V gene TRBV11-2; no firm D call. The CDR3 covers 14 residues. With 5 bases removed from V and 8 bases from J, the gap between germline ends came to 13 bases. Germline CDR1 and CDR2: SGHAT and FQNNGV.

The chain has TRBV7-9 and TRBJ2-3; D possibly corresponds to TRBD1 (7 bases). This CDR3 contains 16 residues. V dropped 6 bases and J dropped 7 bases, with 23 bases sitting between them. Germline assignment: CDR1 SEHNR and CDR2 FQNEAQ (reference sequence). The CDR3 loop is CASRTVEGARRNTQYF. CDR3 sequence (DNA): TGTGCCAGCAGAACGGTGGAGGGGGCCAGAAGGAATACGCAGTATTTT.

This clone was counted a single time. The rearrangement links TRBV12-3 or TRBV12-4 to TRBJ1-5, with 9 bases matching TRBD1. This CDR3 spans 13 amino acids. Trimming removed 8 bases from V and 5 bases from J; junction bases left unmatched: 4. The CDR3 coding sequence is TGTGCCAGCGGGACAGGGAGGGATCAGCCCCAGCATTTT. Its translation: CASGTGRDQPQHF.

This chain joins TRBV19 and TRBJ1-1; TRBD1 matches at 10 bases. The germline V gene encodes CDR1 LNHDA and CDR2 SQIVND (reference sequence). With V trimmed by 6 bases and J by 5 bases, 6 bases remained unmatched. This CDR3 has 14 residues. The CDR3 sequence: CASSQRQGATEAFF. CDR3 bases: TGTGCCAGTAGCCAAAGACAGGGGGCGACTGAAGCTTTCTTT.

This rearrangement joins TRBV18 to TRBJ2-1; 11 nucleotides line up with TRBD2. The CDR3 is made up of 18 amino acids. V was clipped by 2 bases and J by 7 bases; unmatched bases: 13. Germline lookup yields CDR1 KGHSH and CDR2 LQKENI. The CDR3 loop reads CASSPNLPGTSGVNEQFF. In DNA, the CDR3 is TGTGCCAGCTCACCAAATCTCCCTGGGACTAGCGGAGTGAATGAGCAGTTCTTC.

This clone occurred once. V is TRBV18 and J is TRBJ2-2; 9 nucleotides line up with TRBD1. CDR1 KGHSH and CDR2 LQKENI come from the germline V gene. The V and J ends lost 0 bases and 6 bases, in that order; junction bases with no gene match: 5. The CDR3 has 16 residues. CDR3 DNA sequence: TGTGCCAGCTCACCACCCGGGACAGGGTCTGCCGGGGAGCTGTTTTTT. It yields the protein CASSPPGTGSAGELFF.

V and J are TRBV10-2 and TRBJ2-5, with TRBD2 identical over 13 bases. Germline V CDR1 and CDR2: WSHSY, SAAADI. Losses at the gene ends were 5 bases for V and 5 bases for J; bases not matched to a gene: 5. The CDR3 is 15 amino acids. CDR3 protein: CASSPGLAGDETQYF. In nucleotides, the CDR3 is TGCGCCAGCAGTCCCGGACTAGCGGGGGACGAGACCCAGTACTTC.

The rearrangement links TRBV7-2 to TRBJ2-5; D not resolved. The length of the CDR3 is 13 residues. V was trimmed by 5 bases and J by 7 bases, leaving 14 bases between them. From germline, CDR1 is SGHTA and CDR2 FQGNSA. DNA of the CDR3: TGTGCCAGCAGCCCCCGTCCAAGAGGGACCCAGTACTTC. Amino acids: CASSPRPRGTQYF.

This clone appeared once. The chain uses TRBV27 and TRBJ1-2, with D perhaps matching TRBD1 (5 bases). Germline assignment: CDR1 MNHEY and CDR2 SMNVEV (reference sequence). V shed 4 bases and J shed 5 bases, with 17 bases lying between them. CDR3 length: 15 residues. The CDR3 loop is CASSSAEGSEYGYTF. CDR3 sequence (DNA): TGTGCCAGCAGTTCAGCGGAGGGGTCGGAGTATGGCTACACCTTC.

The chain couples TRBV5-4 to TRBJ2-5, with 10 nucleotides matching TRBD2. There are 15 residues in the CDR3. Per germline, CDR1 SGHNT and CDR2 YYREEE (reference sequence). V trimming: 2 bases; J trimming: 5 bases; junction bases outside the gene matches: 6. This CDR3 is CASSFKRGGEETQYF. The CDR3 nucleotides read TGTGCCAGCAGCTTCAAGCGGGGGGGTGAGGAGACCCAGTACTTC.

The genes are TRBV19 and TRBJ2-1; D possibly corresponds to TRBD2 (6 bases). V was pared by 10 bases and J by 9 bases, with 16 bases between. From germline, CDR1 is LNHDA and CDR2 SQIVND (reference sequence). The CDR3 length is 12 residues. The CDR3 nucleotides read TGTGCCACCACGGGAGATGAATTTGAGCAGTTCTTC. Translating it yields CATTGDEFEQFF.